The 10 T cell receptor beta chains in this list originate from one sample, sequenced in a study of T cell repertoires in cytomegalovirus infection. In TCRdb, the reads were re-called with MiXCR into one record per CDR3 protein. The profile shows approximately 200,000 distinct CDR3 sequences, 25% to 30% of them singletons. Sequenced material: PBMCs. All receptors derive from a human donor in good health (CMV status not recorded). Some clones in this sample may be carry-over from other donors' samples.

This clonotype was detected many times. This sequence joins TRBV18 and TRBJ1-1; 12 nucleotides match TRBD1. The CDR3 extends over 19 amino acids. Trimming removed 3 bases from V and 4 bases from J; junction bases left unmatched: 15. Germline CDR1 reads KGHSH; CDR2 reads LQKENI. In nucleotides, the CDR3 is TGTGCCAGCTCACCCCAGATTCCGGGACAGGGGGCGTTGTTCACTGAAGCTTTCTTT. Translation: CASSPQIPGQGALFTEAFF.

About this clonotype: This clone may be a read error of a much larger clone one base away. This chain joins TRBV12-3 or TRBV12-4 and TRBJ2-7; no reliable D call. The CDR3 spans 11 residues. V lost 5 bases and J 3 bases, leaving 5 bases between the germline ends. CDR3 amino acids: CASSHGYEQYF. CDR3 coding DNA: TGTGCCAGCAGTCATGGCTACGAGCAGTACTTC.

The genes are TRBV7-2 and TRBJ1-3, with D unresolved. The CDR3 runs to 15 residues. Between the trimmed V and J ends, which lost 1 base and 0 bases, there was a span of 7 bases. Germline CDR1 SGHTA, CDR2 FQGNSA. CDR3: CASSLDGSSGNTIYF. Written as DNA, the CDR3 is TGTGCCAGCAGCTTAGACGGGAGCTCTGGAAACACCATATATTTT.

This chain links TRBV5-1 with TRBJ1-1; possibly TRBD1 for D (6 bases). The CDR3 extends over 18 amino acids. Germline V lookup: CDR1 SGHRS, CDR2 YFSETQ. The V end was cut by 5 bases, the J end by 1 base, with 24 bases between. DNA of the CDR3: TGCGCCAGCAGACAAGACAGGCGCGTAGGGAGGTGGAACACTGAAGCTTTCTTT. This encodes CASRQDRRVGRWNTEAFF.

The chain links TRBV6-1 to TRBJ1-1; D is undetermined. CDR1 and CDR2 from the germline V gene are MNHNS and SASEGT. This CDR3 is 14 amino acids long. The V end was cut by 0 bases, the J end by 4 bases, with 9 bases between. The CDR3 region has the DNA TGTGCCAGCAGTGAAGCAGCCTTTAGCACTGAAGCTTTCTTT. This encodes CASSEAAFSTEAFF.

The CDR3: CASSPFAGTRVDTQYF. In nucleotides, the CDR3 is TGTGCCAGCAGCCCTTTCGCGGGGACCAGGGTAGATACGCAGTATTTT. The rearrangement uses TRBV7-2 and TRBJ2-3, with D tentatively TRBD2 (6 bases). V was cut by 5 bases and J by 5 bases, with 20 bases left in between. Germline V lookup: CDR1 SGHTA, CDR2 FQGNSA. There are 16 residues in the CDR3.

The chain has TRBV11-2 and TRBJ2-7, with D possibly TRBD2 on 6 matching bases. Trimming cost V 2 bases and J 3 bases, with 14 bases left between them. The germline V gene has CDR1 SGHAT and CDR2 FQNNGV. This CDR3 spans 15 amino acids. In DNA form, the CDR3 reads TGTGCCAGCAGCTTATCGCGGGGAACGGACTACGAGCAGTACTTC. Its protein product is CASSLSRGTDYEQYF.

The chain recombines TRBV2 with TRBJ1-5, with D unresolved. V was cut by 5 bases and J by 0 bases, with 11 bases left in between. This CDR3 spans 15 amino acids. Looked up from germline, CDR1 is SNHLY and CDR2 is FYNNEI. CDR3 sequence: CASSSDPGSNQPQHF. CDR3 nucleotides: TGTGCCAGCAGTTCGGACCCTGGTAGCAATCAGCCCCAGCATTTT.

The chain employs TRBV4-3 and TRBJ2-1; TRBD2 matches at 11 bases. Per germline, CDR1 LGHNA and CDR2 YSLEER. Losses at the gene ends were 3 bases for V and 10 bases for J; bases not matched to a gene: 14. The CDR3 is 17 residues long. The DNA for the CDR3 is TGCGCCAGCAGCCAGGAGTTAGCGGGGGGGAGGCTTGGAGAGCAGTTCTTC. Translating gives CASSQELAGGRLGEQFF.

The V call is TRBV6-2 or TRBV6-3, the J call TRBJ1-1; a weak D match, TRBD1 (5 bases). Trimming stripped 8 bases from V and 1 base from J, with 17 bases between. Germline lookup yields CDR1 MNHEY and CDR2 SVGEGT. The CDR3 has 15 residues. This CDR3 is CASQNAGFSNTEAFF. The CDR3 DNA is TGTGCCAGCCAAAATGCAGGGTTTTCGAACACTGAAGCTTTCTTT.